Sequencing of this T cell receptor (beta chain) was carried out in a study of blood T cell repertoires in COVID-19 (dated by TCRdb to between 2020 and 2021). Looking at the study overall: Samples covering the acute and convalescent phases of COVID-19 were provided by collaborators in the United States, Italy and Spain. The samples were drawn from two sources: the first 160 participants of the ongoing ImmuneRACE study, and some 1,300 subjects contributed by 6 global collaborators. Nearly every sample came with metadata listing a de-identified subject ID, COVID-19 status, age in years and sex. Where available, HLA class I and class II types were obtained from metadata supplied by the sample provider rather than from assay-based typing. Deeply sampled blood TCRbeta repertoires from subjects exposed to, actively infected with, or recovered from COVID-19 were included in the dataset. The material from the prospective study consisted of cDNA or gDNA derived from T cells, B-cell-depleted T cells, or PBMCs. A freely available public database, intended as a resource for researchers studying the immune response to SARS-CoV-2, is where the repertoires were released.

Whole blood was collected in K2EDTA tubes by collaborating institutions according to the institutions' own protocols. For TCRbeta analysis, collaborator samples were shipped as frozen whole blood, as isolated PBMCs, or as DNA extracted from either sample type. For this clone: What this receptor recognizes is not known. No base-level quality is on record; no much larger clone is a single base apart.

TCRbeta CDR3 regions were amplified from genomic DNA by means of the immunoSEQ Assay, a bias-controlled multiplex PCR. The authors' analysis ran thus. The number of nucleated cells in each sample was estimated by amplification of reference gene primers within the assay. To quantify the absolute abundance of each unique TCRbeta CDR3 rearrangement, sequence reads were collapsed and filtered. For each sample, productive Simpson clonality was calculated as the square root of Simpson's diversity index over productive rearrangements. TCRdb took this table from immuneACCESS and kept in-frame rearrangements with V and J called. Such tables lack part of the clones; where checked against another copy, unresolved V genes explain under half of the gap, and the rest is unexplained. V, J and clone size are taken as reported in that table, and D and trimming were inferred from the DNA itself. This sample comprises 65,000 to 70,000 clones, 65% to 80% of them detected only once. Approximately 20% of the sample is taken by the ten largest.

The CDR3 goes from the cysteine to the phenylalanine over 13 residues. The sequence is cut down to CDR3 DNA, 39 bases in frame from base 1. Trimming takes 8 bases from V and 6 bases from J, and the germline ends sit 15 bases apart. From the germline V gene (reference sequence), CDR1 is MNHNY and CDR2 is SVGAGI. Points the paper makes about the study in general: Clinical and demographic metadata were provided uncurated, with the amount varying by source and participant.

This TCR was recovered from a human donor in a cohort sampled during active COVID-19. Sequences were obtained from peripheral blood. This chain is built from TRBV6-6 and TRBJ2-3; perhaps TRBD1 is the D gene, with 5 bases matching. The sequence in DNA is TGTGCCAGCCTTTTGCAGGGCGTGGATACGCAGTATTTT. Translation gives CASLLQGVDTQYF.